This T cell receptor delta chain was found in a study of γδ T cells in repeated Plasmodium falciparum infection. For the study at large: Malian gammadelta TCRs were studied during no-transmission periods and across acute malaria episodes.

The sample holds a few counts of this clone. A single base is all that separates this from a far larger clone, so a read error is likely. Distinct nucleotide sequences in the sample also encode this CDR3. TCRdb processed the multiplex PCR reads again with the CATT caller. The sample has 50,000 or so delta-chain clones; 1.5% to 2% are singletons. This TCR was sampled from a pool of human donors (malaria-infected and uninfected, not separated). Sequencing was carried out using gamma-delta T cells from blood.

This CDR3 reads CALGKPYWGIAGTDKLIF. CDR3 sequence (DNA): TGTGCTCTTGGGAAACCGTACTGGGGGATAGCGGGCACCGATAAACTCATCTTC. V gene TRDV1 combines with J gene TRDJ1, with 11 bases that match TRDD3. This CDR3 contains 18 residues. Germline CDR1 reads TSWWSYY; CDR2 reads QGS.